Given below is one T cell receptor beta chain in context. What it recognizes is unknown. Germline values: CDR1 MNHNY, CDR2 SVGAGI (reference sequence). The V gene end was trimmed by 1 base and the J gene end by 5 bases; junction bases not matched to a gene: 5. This CDR3 is built from 15 residues. This sample stems from a study of T cell responses to AZD1222 COVID-19 vaccine. Study results and caveats: Only a handful of AZD1222 recipients tested seropositive at baseline. Close to half of all spike-specific TCRs reportedly target regions of the variants that are unmutated.

Clones were sequenced by immunoSEQ multiplex PCR, and TCRdb holds only the in-frame ones, with some missing. The data contain some 120,000 clones, around 87% of them singletons. The material sequenced was peripheral blood, taken on day 0 of AZD1222 vaccination. The TCR comes from an adult in good health. The genes are TRBV6-6 and TRBJ2-3; 8 bases align to TRBD2. The DNA of the CDR3 is TGTGCCAGCAGTTACTACGGGGGGGCGGGAGATACGCAGTATTTT. Its translation is CASSYYGGAGDTQYF.